This T cell receptor beta chain derives from a study of shared clonotypes between healthy human individuals (dated by TCRdb to 2018 to 2020). Notes on the research overall: Three men and a couple of women, aged 18 to 49 years, made up the cohort. Between about 0.8 and 9 billion PBMCs per donor were obtained by leukapheresis. Per donor, three plates each were used for CD4 naive and CD4 memory, two for CD8 naive, and one for CD8 memory. To increase sequencing depth and limit assay-specific biases, different laboratories used diverse techniques to prepare libraries and sequence TCR repertoires. Blood TCR repertoires of roughly five healthy adults were deeply sequenced to estimate repertoire size and the extent of clonotype sharing between individuals.

Taken from cysteine to phenylalanine, the CDR3 has 14 residues. The kept DNA is CDR3 alone, 42 bases in frame from the first base. Trimming leaves V shorter by 6 bases and J shorter by 8 bases, with the junction holding 8 bases beyond the gene matches. According to the germline V gene (reference sequence), CDR1 reads LNHDA and CDR2 reads SQIVND. TCR CDR3 regions were amplified from genomic DNA by multiplex PCR using the deep immunoSEQ assay. Extracted genomic DNA from each cell subset was distributed evenly across all wells of several immunoSEQ 96-well plates, and each plate was treated as a replicate. Each replicate PCR for sorted subsets received about 210 ng genomic DNA, equal to around 32,000 T cell genomes. The purified libraries were quantified using a Qubit 3.0 fluorometer, sized with a Bioanalyzer 2100, and then quantified again using the KAPA Library Quantification kit. Each immunoSEQ 96-well plate was sequenced on its own single-read 150-cycle Illumina NextSeq 550 flow cell. The source study handled its data this way. The immunoSEQ output contained only junctional sequences without quality scores, so filtering could not match that applied to full-length reads. Sequences were annotated with PyIR, a Python wrapper for IgBLAST v1.9, and V/J genes and CDR3 were assigned using IMGT germline references. Reads with weak V/J assignments (E-value above 1e-6), missing CDR3, stop codons, out-of-frame junctions, or ambiguous translated residues were removed. V3J clonotypes were defined as sequences sharing the same inferred V gene, J gene, and CDR3 amino acid sequence. Percentage overlap between repertoires was computed as shared unique clonotypes divided by the size of the smaller repertoire. Repertoire richness was assessed with RTK rarefaction, the Chao1 estimator, and Recon v2.1 estimates of unobserved clonotypes. Generation probabilities for all TCRbeta clonotypes obtained by the gDNA method from several donors were computed using OLGA. TCRdb provides this immuneACCESS table in a form limited to in-frame rearrangements. Some clones are lacking; in checked studies, under half of them reflect an unresolved V gene, and why the rest are absent is not known. The DNA was the basis for D and trimming; V, J and clone size are from that table. The sample records some 2,400,000 clones, approximately 94% of which are singletons. Of the sample, 0.13% is held by the ten largest clones.

Donors were healthy HIV-negative adults with no recently reported acute infections or vaccinations. All donors were Caucasian adults living in Nashville, Tennessee, USA. Magnetic negative selection was used to enrich CD4+ T cells, after which naive cells were positively selected on CD45RA and the negative fraction became the memory subset. Blood was collected by leukapheresis, and PBMCs were isolated by Ficoll-Histopaque density gradient centrifugation and then cryopreserved in liquid nitrogen vapor phase. Analytical flow cytometry was used to check the purity and quantity of each magnetically sorted T cell population. From each sorted fraction, genomic DNA was isolated and quantified by UV absorbance on a Nanodrop 2000c. Study-wide conclusions, independent of this receptor: Sampling was limited to blood, and TCR repertoires in tissue likely differ from TCR repertoires in blood. Clonotypes shared by all four sorted-subset donors showed higher generation probabilities than non-shared clonotypes. Pairwise subsampling indicated that sequencing depth was expected to affect the degree of clonotype sharing among donors. Because the study included a small number of donors, the genetic and exposure-history diversity represented was limited. Rarefaction of sorted-subset datasets indicated incomplete sequencing despite the large sequencing depth. About 4.5% of naive CD4, 3.5% of naive CD8, 2.3% of memory CD4, and around 0.42% of memory CD8 clonotypes were shared across a few donors. Larger estimated clonotype richness was generally found for naive subsets than for memory subsets.

Turning to this clone: It has no known antigen specificity. Base qualities were left out, and no much larger clone turns up one base away.

This chain is built from TRBV19 and TRBJ1-2; the junction holds 11 bases that match TRBD1. Sequencing was carried out using naive CD4+ T cells sorted from blood. The sample's cell subset or site, from its label and the paper: CD45RA+ positively selected. The receptor comes from a man younger than 35 in good health. The CDR3 protein: CASRPPGQGGGYTF. The DNA is as follows: TGTGCCAGTAGACCTCCGGGACAGGGGGGCGGCTACACCTTC.